A single sample gave rise to the 25 T cell receptor beta chains below, sequenced in a study of T cell changes during pregnancy in multiple sclerosis. Some clones are missing from TCRdb's copy, which holds only in-frame ones; the method was immunoSEQ multiplex PCR. Seen here are approximately 94,000 clones, around 93% observed once, and the top ten hold approximately 2%. Sample: peripheral blood, taken after pregnancy. The source of these receptors is a female donor with multiple sclerosis, enrolled in a pregnancy study.

J is TRBJ1-3 and V is TRBV5-6; D is ambiguous. The V end lost 0 bases, the J end lost 1 base, and 14 bases lay between the germline ends. Germline-derived CDR1 and CDR2 are SGHDT and YYEEEE. The CDR3 has 17 amino acids. Written as DNA, the CDR3 is TGTGCCAGCAGCTTGGTGGAGGGTGGTGTTTCTGGAAACACCATATATTTT. This codes for CASSLVEGGVSGNTIYF.

The rearrangement joins TRBV19 to TRBJ2-7; D may be TRBD2 (5 bases). The CDR3 totals 13 residues. Trimming removed 4 bases at V and 0 bases at J, with 7 bases between. Germline CDR1 is LNHDA and CDR2 is SQIVND (reference sequence). CDR3 DNA sequence: TGTGCCAGTAGTACGGGAAGCTCCTACGAGCAGTACTTC. Residues: CASSTGSSYEQYF.

This clone has a single count. This chain links TRBV11-3 with TRBJ1-2; 8 nucleotides match TRBD1. The germline CDR1 and CDR2 sequences are SGHNT and YENEEA. Germline trimming cut 6 bases from V and 4 bases from J; bases unmatched to any gene: 7. The CDR3 consists of 14 residues. CDR3 protein: CASSPGGAGYGYTF. The CDR3 DNA reads TGTGCCAGCAGTCCAGGGGGCGCGGGCTATGGCTACACCTTC.

V is TRBV7-3 and J is TRBJ2-5; TRBD2 matches 9 bases. CDR1 is SGHTA and CDR2 is FQGTGA in the germline V gene. The CDR3 sequence is 17 residues long. V was pared by 2 bases and J by 4 bases, with 11 bases of the junction left unmatched. CDR3 region: CASSLGTSHPRGETQYF. CDR3 coding DNA: TGTGCCAGCAGCTTAGGGACTAGCCACCCGAGGGGAGAGACCCAGTACTTC.

The CDR3 region is CATSRDRQGAGEQFF. In nucleotides, the CDR3 is TGTGCCACCAGCAGAGATCGACAGGGGGCGGGTGAGCAGTTCTTC. The J gene is TRBJ2-1, the V gene TRBV15, with 10 bases fitting TRBD1. CDR3 length: 15 residues. J was trimmed by 9 bases and V by 0 bases; bases with no gene match: 5. Germline loops: CDR1 LNHNV, CDR2 YYDKDF (reference sequence).

The chain couples TRBV5-6 to TRBJ1-1, with a tentative D call TRBD1 (6 bases). Trimming pared 4 bases from V and 2 bases from J, leaving 15 bases between. Germline V lookup: CDR1 SGHDT, CDR2 YYEEEE. The CDR3 runs 15 residues. CDR3 loop: CASSLKRGGNTEAFF. Here the CDR3 DNA reads TGTGCCAGCAGCCTGAAAAGGGGGGGAAACACTGAAGCTTTCTTT.

The chain uses TRBV7-2 and TRBJ2-4, with 7 bases aligning to TRBD2. The J segment lost 3 bases and the V segment lost 1 base, leaving 9 bases of the junction unmatched. CDR1 SGHTA and CDR2 FQGNSA come from the germline V gene. The CDR3 length is 17 residues. The CDR3 sequence is CASSLVWGGVGKNIQYF. CDR3 coding DNA: TGTGCCAGCAGCTTAGTGTGGGGAGGGGTCGGCAAAAACATTCAGTACTTC.

This chain connects TRBV19 to TRBJ2-7; 8 nucleotides line up with TRBD2. Per the germline V gene, CDR1 is LNHDA and CDR2 is SQIVND (reference sequence). Trimming at V came to 5 bases and at J to 5 bases, leaving 14 bases not matched to a gene. This CDR3 is 16 amino acids long. CDR3 sequence (DNA): TGTGCCAGTAGTCCCTCCGGCGGGAGGATGTGGAACGAGCAGTACTTC. Its protein product is CASSPSGGRMWNEQYF.

This clone appeared once. This chain connects TRBV19 to TRBJ2-7; D call uncertain. CDR3 length: 14 residues. The ends were cut back, 4 bases at V and 2 bases at J, with 12 bases in the middle. Germline values: CDR1 LNHDA, CDR2 SQIVND (reference sequence). CDR3 loop: CASSKAELTYEQYF. The CDR3 DNA reads as TGTGCCAGTAGTAAGGCGGAGCTAACCTACGAGCAGTACTTC.

The chain employs TRBV4-1 and TRBJ1-2; D possibly corresponds to TRBD1 (6 bases). Germline CDR1 MGHRA, CDR2 YSYEKL. The CDR3 length is 16 residues. The V and J ends lost 4 bases and 2 bases respectively, with 17 bases between them. The CDR3 bases are TGCGCCAGCAGCCTCCTACGGGGGGCGGGGAACTATGGCTACACCTTC. Protein product: CASSLLRGAGNYGYTF.

This clone occurred a few times. The chain combines TRBV6-4 with TRBJ2-2, with a possible D match to TRBD2 (5 bases). Germline values: CDR1 MRHNA, CDR2 SNTAGT. This CDR3 is built from 15 residues. Trimming cost V 3 bases and J 1 base, with 9 bases left between them. The CDR3 region has the DNA TGTGCCAGCAGTGAGTCGGGGATGAACACCGGGGAGCTGTTTTTT. Translation gives CASSESGMNTGELFF.

This clone has just one count. V gene TRBV7-8 combines with J gene TRBJ2-3; 7 bases align to TRBD2. The V and J ends lost 5 bases and 2 bases, in that order; junction bases with no gene match: 7. Per germline, CDR1 SGHVS and CDR2 FQNEAQ. CDR3 size: 15 residues. The chain's CDR3 is CASSPLAVNTDTQYF. The CDR3 nucleotides are TGTGCCAGCAGCCCCCTAGCGGTTAACACAGATACGCAGTATTTT.

V gene TRBV7-9 combines with J gene TRBJ1-6; D unclear. Germline loops: CDR1 SEHNR, CDR2 FQNEAQ (reference sequence). V was clipped by 3 bases and J by 6 bases, with 3 bases between them. There are 12 residues in the CDR3. CDR3 nucleotide sequence: TGTGCCAGCAGCTTTATTAATTCACCCCTCCACTTT. Translated, it gives CASSFINSPLHF.

V gene TRBV30 combines with J gene TRBJ1-6; 9 positions match TRBD1. CDR1 and CDR2 from the germline V gene are GTSNPN and SVGIG (reference sequence). The J segment lost 8 bases and the V segment lost 5 bases, leaving 7 bases of the junction unmatched. This CDR3 is built from 14 residues. CDR3 residues: CAWGGTGKYSPLHF. CDR3 coding DNA: TGTGCCTGGGGGGGGACAGGGAAGTATTCACCCCTCCACTTT. The full variable domain, completed using reference TRBV30 and TRBJ1-6, is SQTIHQWPATLVQPVGSPLSLECTVEGTSNPNLYWYRQAAGRGLQLLFYSVGIGQISSEVPQNLSASRPQDRQFILSSKKLLLSDSGFYLCAWGGTGKYSPLHFGNGTRLTVT.

The chain joins TRBV27 to TRBJ1-2; D remains unclear. The CDR3 runs 15 residues. Germline CDR1 reads MNHEY; CDR2 reads SMNVEV (reference sequence). V gave up 5 bases and J gave up 4 bases, with 17 bases separating them. The CDR3, as DNA: TGTGCCAGCAGTCGCGAAGGTGAGGGCCCCTATGGCTACACCTTC. This translates into CASSREGEGPYGYTF.

This clone ranks as medium-sized. This CDR3 reads CASSPGTGPYNEQFF. CDR3 sequence (DNA): TGCGCCAGCAGCCCCGGGACAGGACCCTACAATGAGCAGTTCTTC. The gene calls are TRBV5-1 and TRBJ2-1; 8 bases agree with TRBD1. V lost 4 bases to trimming and J lost 2 bases; unmatched junction nucleotides: 5. The CDR3 has 15 residues. Germline-derived CDR1 and CDR2 are SGHRS and YFSETQ.

CDR3 DNA: TGTGCCAGCAGTGTAGCAAGCGGGGGGGGCGAGACCCAGTACTTC. Translated, it gives CASSVASGGGETQYF. The chain couples TRBV2 to TRBJ2-5; TRBD2 aligns across 10 bases. CDR3 length: 15 residues. The J segment lost 5 bases and the V segment lost 4 bases, leaving 7 bases of the junction unmatched. CDR1 is SNHLY and CDR2 is FYNNEI in the germline V gene. Combining the CDR3 with reference TRBV2 and TRBJ2-5 gives the whole variable domain EPEVTQTPSHQVTQMGQEVILRCVPISNHLYFYWYRQILGQKVEFLVSFYNNEISEKSEIFDDQFSVERPDGSNFTLKIRSTKLEDSAMYFCASSVASGGGETQYFGPGTRLLVL.

V and J are TRBV14 and TRBJ2-1; no clear D gene. Germline CDR1 and CDR2: SGHDN and FVKESK. The CDR3 sequence is 14 residues long. The V end was cut by 0 bases, the J end by 10 bases, with 13 bases between. In DNA, the CDR3 is TGTGCCAGCAGCCAAGATATGAGAGTCGGGGAGCAGTTCTTC. Translated: CASSQDMRVGEQFF.

This sequence joins TRBV19 and TRBJ1-2; D is unresolved. V lost 5 bases and J lost 6, with 10 bases in between. The CDR3 covers 12 residues. Germline CDR1 LNHDA, CDR2 SQIVND (reference sequence). DNA for the CDR3: TGTGCCAGTAGTTTCCCCGGGAATGGCTACACCTTC. Encoded protein: CASSFPGNGYTF. The variable domain in full, with the rest retrieved from reference TRBV19 and TRBJ1-2, is DGGITQSPKYLFRKEGQNVTLSCEQNLNHDAMYWYRQDPGQGLRLIYYSQIVNDFQKGDIAEGYSVSREKKESFPLTVTSAQKNPTAFYLCASSFPGNGYTFGSGTRLTVV.

The J gene is TRBJ1-2, the V gene TRBV7-9, with unresolved D. Germline V gives CDR1 SEHNR, CDR2 FQNEAQ (reference sequence). CDR3 length: 16 residues. V dropped 5 bases and J dropped 8 bases, with 24 bases sitting between them. In DNA, the CDR3 is TGTGCCAGCAGCCCCGATAGCGTGACCGGGCTACAAGGCTACACCTTC. The encoded protein is CASSPDSVTGLQGYTF.

The chain is built from TRBV5-4 and TRBJ1-3; D gene ambiguous. Germline CDR1 reads SGHNT; CDR2 reads YYREEE (reference sequence). There are 15 residues in the CDR3. V was pared by 1 base and J by 2 bases, with 10 bases between. The CDR3 here is CASSLSNAPGNTIYF. In nucleotides, the CDR3 is TGTGCCAGCAGCTTGAGCAATGCCCCTGGAAACACCATATATTTT.

About this clone itself: The junction and the germline gene differ at one end; a read error may be behind it. The rearrangement links TRBV29-1 to TRBJ2-1, with TRBD2 matching 9 bases. Per germline, CDR1 SQVTM and CDR2 ANQGSEA. This CDR3 spans 10 amino acids. Here the CDR3 DNA reads TGCGCGCTTAACGCGGGGGGGCTGATCTTC. This gives the protein CALNAGGLIF.

This CDR3 reads CASSLQGSLQVKQYF. Here the CDR3 DNA reads TGTGCCAGCAGCTTGCAGGGGTCCCTTCAAGTCAAGCAGTACTTC. The genes are TRBV11-2 and TRBJ2-7, with D maybe TRBD1 (6 bases). In germline, CDR1 is SGHAT, CDR2 FQNNGV. V was pared by 3 bases and J by 8 bases, with 20 bases between. The CDR3 has 15 amino acids.

V and J are TRBV6-1 and TRBJ2-2; perhaps TRBD2 as D (5 bases). V dropped 6 bases and J dropped 1 base, with 9 bases sitting between them. The germline V gene encodes CDR1 MNHNS and CDR2 SASEGT. The CDR3 runs to 14 residues. This chain's CDR3 is CASRRAGNTGELFF. The DNA of the CDR3 is TGTGCCAGCAGGCGGGCAGGGAACACCGGGGAGCTGTTTTTT.

This clone came up a few times. This rearrangement joins TRBV2 to TRBJ1-6; tentative D call: TRBD1 (5 bases). The V and J ends lost 7 bases and 8 bases respectively, with 12 bases between them. The germline gives CDR1 SNHLY, CDR2 FYNNEI. CDR3 size: 13 residues. CDR3 residues: CASKKTVDSPLHF. The CDR3 DNA follows: TGTGCCAGCAAAAAGACAGTGGATTCACCCCTCCACTTT. Looking up the rest from reference TRBV2 and TRBJ1-6 gives the full variable domain: EPEVTQTPSHQVTQMGQEVILRCVPISNHLYFYWYRQILGQKVEFLVSFYNNEISEKSEIFDDQFSVERPDGSNFTLKIRSTKLEDSAMYFCASKKTVDSPLHFGNGTRLTVT.